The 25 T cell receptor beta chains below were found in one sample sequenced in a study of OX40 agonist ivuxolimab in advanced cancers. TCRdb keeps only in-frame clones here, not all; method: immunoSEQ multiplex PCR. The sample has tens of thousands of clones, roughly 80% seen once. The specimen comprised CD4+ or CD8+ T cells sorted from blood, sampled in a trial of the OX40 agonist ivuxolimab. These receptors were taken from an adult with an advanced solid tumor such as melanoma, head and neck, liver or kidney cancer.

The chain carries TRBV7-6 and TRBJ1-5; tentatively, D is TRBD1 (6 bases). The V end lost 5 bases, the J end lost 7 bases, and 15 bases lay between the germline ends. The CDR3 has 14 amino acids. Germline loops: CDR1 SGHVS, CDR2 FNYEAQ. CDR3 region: CASSRTASVQPQHF. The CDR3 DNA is TGTGCCAGCAGCCGGACAGCGTCAGTCCAGCCCCAGCATTTT. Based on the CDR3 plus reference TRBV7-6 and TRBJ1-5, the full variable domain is GAGVSQSPRYKVTKRGQDVALRCDPISGHVSLYWYRQALGQGPEFLTYFNYEAQQDKSGLPNDRFSAERPEGSISTLTIQRTEQRDSAMYRCASSRTASVQPQHFGDGTRLSIL.

DNA for the CDR3: TGTGCCAGCAGCTTAGCCTTTATTGGAAACACCATATATTTT. Translated, it gives CASSLAFIGNTIYF. The chain joins TRBV11-2 to TRBJ1-3, with no clear D. Germline CDR1 and CDR2: SGHAT and FQNNGV. Trimming removed 1 base at V and 3 bases at J, with 7 bases between. The CDR3 is 14 amino acids.

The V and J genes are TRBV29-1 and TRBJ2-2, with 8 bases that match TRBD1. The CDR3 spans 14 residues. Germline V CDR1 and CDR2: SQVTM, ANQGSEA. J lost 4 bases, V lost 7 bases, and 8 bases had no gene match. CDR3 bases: TGCAGCGCTACGGACAGGGCGGCCACCGGGGAGCTGTTTTTT. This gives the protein CSATDRAATGELFF.

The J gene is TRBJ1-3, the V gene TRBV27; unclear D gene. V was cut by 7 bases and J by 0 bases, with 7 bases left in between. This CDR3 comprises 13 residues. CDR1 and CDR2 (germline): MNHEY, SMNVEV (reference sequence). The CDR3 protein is CASIGDSGNTIYF. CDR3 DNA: TGTGCCAGCATCGGTGACTCTGGAAACACCATATATTTT.

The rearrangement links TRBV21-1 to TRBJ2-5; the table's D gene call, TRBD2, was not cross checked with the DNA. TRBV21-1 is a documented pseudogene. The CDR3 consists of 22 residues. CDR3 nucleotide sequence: TGTGCCAGCAGCAAAGATAAATCCTGCCTGGCGGGGGGGGCTGGGGCCGCTGAGACCCAGTACTTC. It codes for CASSKDKSCLAGGAGAAETQYF.

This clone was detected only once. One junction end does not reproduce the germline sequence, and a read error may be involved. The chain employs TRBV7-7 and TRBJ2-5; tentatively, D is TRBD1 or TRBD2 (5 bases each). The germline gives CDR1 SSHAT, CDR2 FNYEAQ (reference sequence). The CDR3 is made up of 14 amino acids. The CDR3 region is CASSLGVGEETQYF. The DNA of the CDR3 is TGTGCTAGCAGCTTAGGGGTCGGGGAAGAGACCCAGTACTTC. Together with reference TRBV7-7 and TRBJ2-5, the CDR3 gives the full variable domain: GAGVSQSPRYKVTKRGQDVTLRCDPISSHATLYWYQQALGQGPEFLTYFNYEAQPDKSGLPSDRFSAERPEGSISTLTIQRTEQRDSAMYRCASSLGVGEETQYFGPGTRLLVL.

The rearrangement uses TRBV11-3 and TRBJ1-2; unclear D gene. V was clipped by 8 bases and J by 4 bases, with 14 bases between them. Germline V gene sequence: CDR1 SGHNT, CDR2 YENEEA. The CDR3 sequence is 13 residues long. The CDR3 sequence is CASRGEVGYGYTF. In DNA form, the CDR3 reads TGTGCCAGCCGGGGTGAAGTGGGCTATGGCTACACCTTC.

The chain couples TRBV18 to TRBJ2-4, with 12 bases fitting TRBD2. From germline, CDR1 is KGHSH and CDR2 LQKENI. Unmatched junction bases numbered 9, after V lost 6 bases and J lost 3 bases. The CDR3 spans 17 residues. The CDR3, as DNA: TGTGCCAGCTCCCCGACTAGCGGGGGAGAGGGCAAAAACATTCAGTACTTC. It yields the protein CASSPTSGGEGKNIQYF. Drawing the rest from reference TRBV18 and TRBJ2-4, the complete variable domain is NAGVMQNPRHLVRRRGQEARLRCSPMKGHSHVYWYRQLPEEGLKFMVYLQKENIIDESGMPKERFSAEFPKEGPSILRIQQVVRGDSAAYFCASSPTSGGEGKNIQYFGAGTRLSVL.

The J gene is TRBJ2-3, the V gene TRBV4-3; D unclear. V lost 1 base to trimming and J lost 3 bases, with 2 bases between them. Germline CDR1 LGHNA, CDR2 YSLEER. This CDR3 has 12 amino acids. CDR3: CASSQATDTQYF. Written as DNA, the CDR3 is TGCGCCAGCAGCCAAGCTACAGATACGCAGTATTTT.

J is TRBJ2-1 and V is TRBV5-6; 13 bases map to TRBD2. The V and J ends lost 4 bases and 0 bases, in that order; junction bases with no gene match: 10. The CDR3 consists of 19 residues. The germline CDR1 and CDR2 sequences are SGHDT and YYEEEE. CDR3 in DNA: TGTGCCAGCAGCCCACCGGGACTAGCGGGGTCGAGCTCCTACAATGAGCAGTTCTTC. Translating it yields CASSPPGLAGSSSYNEQFF.

CDR3 sequence: CASSETTAYSGNTIYF. The CDR3 region has the DNA TGTGCCAGCAGCGAGACGACAGCTTACTCTGGAAACACCATATATTTT. The V and J genes are TRBV9 and TRBJ1-3; D is possibly TRBD1 (5 bases). Germline assignment: CDR1 SGDLS and CDR2 YYNGEE. The CDR3 is 16 residues long. Trimming took 3 bases from V and 0 from J, leaving 13 bases between them.

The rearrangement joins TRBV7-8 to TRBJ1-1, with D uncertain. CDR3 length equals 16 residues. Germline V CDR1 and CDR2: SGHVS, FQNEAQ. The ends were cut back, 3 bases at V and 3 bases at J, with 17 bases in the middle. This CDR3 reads CASSLASPTPYTEAFF. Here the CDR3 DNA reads TGTGCCAGCAGCTTGGCCTCGCCTACACCATACACTGAAGCTTTCTTT.

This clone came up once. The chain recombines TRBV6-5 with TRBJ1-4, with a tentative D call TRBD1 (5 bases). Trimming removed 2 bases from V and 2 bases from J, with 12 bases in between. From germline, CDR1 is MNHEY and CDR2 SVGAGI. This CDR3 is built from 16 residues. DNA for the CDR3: TGTGCCAGCAGTTACAGTTCGGGGGGGACTAATGAAAAACTGTTTTTT. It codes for CASSYSSGGTNEKLFF.

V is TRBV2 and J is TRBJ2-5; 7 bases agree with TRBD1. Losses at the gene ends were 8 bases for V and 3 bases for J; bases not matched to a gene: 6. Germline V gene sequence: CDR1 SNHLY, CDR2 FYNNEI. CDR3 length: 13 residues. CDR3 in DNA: TGTGCCAGCGCAGGACAGGCAAAAGAGACCCAGTACTTC. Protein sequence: CASAGQAKETQYF. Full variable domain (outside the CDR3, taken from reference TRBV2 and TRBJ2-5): EPEVTQTPSHQVTQMGQEVILRCVPISNHLYFYWYRQILGQKVEFLVSFYNNEISEKSEIFDDQFSVERPDGSNFTLKIRSTKLEDSAMYFCASAGQAKETQYFGPGTRLLVL.

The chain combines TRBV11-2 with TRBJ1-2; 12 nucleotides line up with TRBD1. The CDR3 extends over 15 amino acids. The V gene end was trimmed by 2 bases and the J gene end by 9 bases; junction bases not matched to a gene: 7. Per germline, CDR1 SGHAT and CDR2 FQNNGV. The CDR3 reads CASSLTGTGGQSYTF. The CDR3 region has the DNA TGTGCCAGCAGCTTAACAGGGACAGGGGGCCAAAGCTACACCTTC.

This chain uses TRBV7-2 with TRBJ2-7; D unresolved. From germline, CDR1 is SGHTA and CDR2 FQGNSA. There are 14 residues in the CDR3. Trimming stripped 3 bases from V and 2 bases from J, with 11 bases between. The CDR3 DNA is TGTGCCAGCAGCTTTTCCCCCTCTACCTACGAGCAGTACTTC. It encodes CASSFSPSTYEQYF.

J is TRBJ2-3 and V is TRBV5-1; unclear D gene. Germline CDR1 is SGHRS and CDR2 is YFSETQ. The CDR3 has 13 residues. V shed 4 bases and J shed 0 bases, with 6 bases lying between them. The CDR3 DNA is TGCGCCAGCAGCCATACTAGCACAGATACGCAGTATTTT. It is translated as CASSHTSTDTQYF.

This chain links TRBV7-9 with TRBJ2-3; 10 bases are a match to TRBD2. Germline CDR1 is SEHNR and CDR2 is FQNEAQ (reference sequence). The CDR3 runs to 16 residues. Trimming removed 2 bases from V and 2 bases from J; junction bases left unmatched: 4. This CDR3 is CASSLMLAGDTDTQYF. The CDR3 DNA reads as TGTGCCAGCAGCTTAATGCTAGCGGGGGACACAGATACGCAGTATTTT.

This chain's CDR3 is CASSLGTNQETQYF. As DNA, the CDR3 is TGTGCCAGCAGCTTAGGGACTAACCAAGAGACCCAGTACTTC. The chain employs TRBV7-6 and TRBJ2-5, with D possibly being TRBD2 (6 bases). The CDR3 loop spans 14 amino acids. Per the germline V gene, CDR1 is SGHVS and CDR2 is FNYEAQ. The V end lost 1 base, the J end lost 0 bases, and 6 bases lay between the germline ends.

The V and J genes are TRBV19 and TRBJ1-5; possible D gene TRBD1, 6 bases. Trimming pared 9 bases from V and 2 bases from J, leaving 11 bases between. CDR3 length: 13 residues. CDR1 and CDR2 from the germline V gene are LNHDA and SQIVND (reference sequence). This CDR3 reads CASRGHRNQPQHF. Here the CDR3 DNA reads TGTGCCAGCAGGGGACACCGCAATCAGCCCCAGCATTTT.

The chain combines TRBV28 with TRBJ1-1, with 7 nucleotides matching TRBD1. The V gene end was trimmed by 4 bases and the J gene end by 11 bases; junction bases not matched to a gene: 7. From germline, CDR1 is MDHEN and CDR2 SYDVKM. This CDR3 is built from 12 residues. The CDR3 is CASSSNDREAFF. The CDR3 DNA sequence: TGTGCCAGCAGTTCCAACGACAGGGAGGCTTTCTTT.

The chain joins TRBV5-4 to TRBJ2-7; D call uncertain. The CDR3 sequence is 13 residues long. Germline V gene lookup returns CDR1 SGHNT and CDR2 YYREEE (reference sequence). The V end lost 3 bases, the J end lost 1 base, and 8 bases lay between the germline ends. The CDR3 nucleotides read TGTGCCAGCAGCTCCACCGATTCCTACGAGCAGTACTTC. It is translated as CASSSTDSYEQYF.

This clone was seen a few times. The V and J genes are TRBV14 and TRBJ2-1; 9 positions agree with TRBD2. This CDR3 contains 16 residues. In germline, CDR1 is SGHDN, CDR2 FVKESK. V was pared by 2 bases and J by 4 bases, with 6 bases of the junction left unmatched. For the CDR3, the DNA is TGTGCCAGCAGCCAACATAGCGGGGGCTCATACAATGAGCAGTTCTTC. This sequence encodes CASSQHSGGSYNEQFF.

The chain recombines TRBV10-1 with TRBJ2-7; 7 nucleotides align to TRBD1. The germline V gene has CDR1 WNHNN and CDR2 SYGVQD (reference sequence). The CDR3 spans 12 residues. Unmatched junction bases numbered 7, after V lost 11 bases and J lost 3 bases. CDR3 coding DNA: TGCGCCCCCCAGGGGGACATCTACGAGCAGTACTTC. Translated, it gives CAPQGDIYEQYF.

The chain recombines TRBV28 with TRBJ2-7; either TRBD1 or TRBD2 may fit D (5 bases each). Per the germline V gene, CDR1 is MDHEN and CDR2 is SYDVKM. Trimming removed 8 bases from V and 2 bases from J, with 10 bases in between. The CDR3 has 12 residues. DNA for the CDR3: TGTGCCAGCTCTGAGGGGACCTACGAGCAGTACTTC. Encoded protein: CASSEGTYEQYF.